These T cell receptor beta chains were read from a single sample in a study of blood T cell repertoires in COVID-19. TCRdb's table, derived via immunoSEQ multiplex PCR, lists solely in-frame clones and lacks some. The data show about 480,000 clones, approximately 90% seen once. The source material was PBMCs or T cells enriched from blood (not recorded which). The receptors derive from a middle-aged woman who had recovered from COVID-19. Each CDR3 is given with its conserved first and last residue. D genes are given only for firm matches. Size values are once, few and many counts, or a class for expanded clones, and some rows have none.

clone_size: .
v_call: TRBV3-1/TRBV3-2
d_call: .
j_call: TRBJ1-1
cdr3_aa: CASSPPSLSTEAFF
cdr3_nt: TGTGCCAGCAGCCCGCCTTCCCTGAGCACTGAAGCTTTCTTT

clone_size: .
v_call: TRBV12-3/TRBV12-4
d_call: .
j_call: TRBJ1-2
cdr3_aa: CASSVTDYGYTF
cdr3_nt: TGTGCCAGCAGTGTAACAGACTATGGCTACACCTTC

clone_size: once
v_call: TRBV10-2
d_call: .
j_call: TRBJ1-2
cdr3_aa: CASSESVGVYGYTF
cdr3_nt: TGCGCCAGCAGTGAGTCCGTCGGGGTGTATGGCTACACCTTC

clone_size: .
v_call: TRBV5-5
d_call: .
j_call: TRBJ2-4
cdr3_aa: CASSLLKENIQYF
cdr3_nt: TGTGCCAGCAGCCTATTAAAAGAAAACATTCAGTACTTC

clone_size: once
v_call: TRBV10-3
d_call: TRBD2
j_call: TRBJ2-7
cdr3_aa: CAISELAGPYEQYF
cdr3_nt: TGTGCCATCAGTGAACTAGCGGGGCCCTACGAGCAGTACTTC

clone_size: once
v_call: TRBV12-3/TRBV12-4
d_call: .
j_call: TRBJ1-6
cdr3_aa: CASSPDNSPLHF
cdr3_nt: TGTGCCAGCAGTCCGGATAATTCACCCCTCCACTTT

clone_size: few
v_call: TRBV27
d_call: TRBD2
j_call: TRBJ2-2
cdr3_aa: CASTRGSSSGELFF
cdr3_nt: TGTGCCAGCACTCGCGGGAGCAGTAGCGGGGAGCTGTTTTTT

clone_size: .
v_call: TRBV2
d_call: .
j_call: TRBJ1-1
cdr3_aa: CASSEDKPNTEAFF
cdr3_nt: TGTGCCAGCAGTGAAGACAAACCGAACACTGAAGCTTTCTTT

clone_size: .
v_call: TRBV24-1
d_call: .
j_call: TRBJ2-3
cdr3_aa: CATSDFRSTDTQYF
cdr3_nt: TGTGCCACCAGTGATTTCCGGAGCACAGATACGCAGTATTTT

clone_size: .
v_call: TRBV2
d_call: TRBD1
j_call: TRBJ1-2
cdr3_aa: CASSAGQLKYGYTF
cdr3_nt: TGTGCCAGCAGCGCGGGACAGCTAAAGTATGGCTACACCTTC

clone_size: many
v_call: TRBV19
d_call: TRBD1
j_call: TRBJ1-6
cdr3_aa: CASSQGQGENSPLHF
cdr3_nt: TGTGCCAGTAGTCAGGGACAGGGTGAAAATTCACCCCTCCACTTT

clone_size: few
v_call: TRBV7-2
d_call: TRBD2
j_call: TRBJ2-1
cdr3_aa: CASSQTSGRIGNNEQFF
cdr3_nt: TGTGCCAGCAGCCAGACTAGCGGGAGAATTGGGAACAATGAGCAGTTCTTC

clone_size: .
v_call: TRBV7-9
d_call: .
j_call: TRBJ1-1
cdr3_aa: CASSSYDTNTEAFF
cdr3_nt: TGTGCCAGCAGCTCCTACGACACGAACACTGAAGCTTTCTTT

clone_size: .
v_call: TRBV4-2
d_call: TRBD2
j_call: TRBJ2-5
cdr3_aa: CASSQDRTSGRETQYF
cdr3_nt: TGTGCCAGCAGCCAAGATCGTACTAGCGGGCGGGAGACCCAGTACTTC

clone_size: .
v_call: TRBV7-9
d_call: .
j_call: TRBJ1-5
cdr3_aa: CASSLGVGQTTNQPQHF
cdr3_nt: TGTGCCAGCAGCTTAGGTGTAGGACAGACAACCAATCAGCCCCAGCATTTT

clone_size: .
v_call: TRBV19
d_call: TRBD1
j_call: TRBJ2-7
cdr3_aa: CASSMGRDRDYEQYF
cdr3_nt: TGTGCCAGTAGTATGGGTAGGGACAGAGACTACGAGCAGTACTTC

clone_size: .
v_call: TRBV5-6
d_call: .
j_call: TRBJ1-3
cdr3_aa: CASSLIETAFSGNTIYF
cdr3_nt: TGTGCCAGCAGCTTGATTGAGACAGCCTTTTCTGGAAACACCATATATTTT

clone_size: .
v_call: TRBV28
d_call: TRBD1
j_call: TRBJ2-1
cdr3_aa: CASSHQRTGQPNEQFF
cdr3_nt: TGTGCCAGCAGCCATCAAAGAACGGGACAGCCTAATGAGCAGTTCTTC

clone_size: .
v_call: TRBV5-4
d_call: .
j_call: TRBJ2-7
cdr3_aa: CASSRVIAVGSHEQYF
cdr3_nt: TGTGCCAGCAGCCGAGTTATAGCGGTGGGTTCCCACGAGCAGTACTTC

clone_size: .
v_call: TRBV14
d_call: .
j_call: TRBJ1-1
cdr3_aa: CASNRQGGTEAFF
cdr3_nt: TGTGCCAGCAACCGGCAGGGTGGTACTGAAGCTTTCTTT

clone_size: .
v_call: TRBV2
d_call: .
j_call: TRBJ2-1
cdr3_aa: CASSESMTLNEQFF
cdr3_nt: TGTGCCAGCAGTGAATCCATGACTCTCAATGAGCAGTTCTTC

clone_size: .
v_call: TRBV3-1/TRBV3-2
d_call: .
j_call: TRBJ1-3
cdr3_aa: CASKPGRYPGNTIYF
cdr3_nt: TGTGCCAGCAAACCAGGGAGGTATCCTGGAAACACCATATATTTT

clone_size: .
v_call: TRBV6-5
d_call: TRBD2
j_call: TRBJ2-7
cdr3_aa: CASSYRASGSYEQYF
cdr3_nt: TGTGCCAGCAGTTACCGGGCTAGCGGTTCCTACGAGCAGTACTTC

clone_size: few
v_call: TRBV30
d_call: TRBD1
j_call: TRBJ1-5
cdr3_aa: CAWSASGTGGFQPQHF
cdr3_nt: TGTGCCTGGAGTGCTAGCGGGACAGGGGGCTTTCAGCCCCAGCATTTT

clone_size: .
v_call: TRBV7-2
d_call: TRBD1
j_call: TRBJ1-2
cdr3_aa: CASSFTGGADTYGYTF
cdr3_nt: TGTGCCAGCAGCTTTACAGGGGGCGCGGATACCTATGGCTACACCTTC

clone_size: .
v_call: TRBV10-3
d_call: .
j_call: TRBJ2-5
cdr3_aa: CAISGDFVRETQYF
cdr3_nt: TGTGCCATCAGTGGGGACTTTGTCCGGGAGACCCAGTACTTC

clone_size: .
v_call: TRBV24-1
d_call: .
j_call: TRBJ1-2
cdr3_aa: CATQEGRGYGYTF
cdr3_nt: TGTGCCACCCAGGAGGGACGGGGTTATGGCTACACCTTC

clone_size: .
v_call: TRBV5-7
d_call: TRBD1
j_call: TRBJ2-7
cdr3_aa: CASSFGTGAAYEQYF
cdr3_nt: TGTGCCAGCAGCTTTGGGACAGGGGCCGCGTACGAGCAGTACTTC